This T cell receptor beta chain derives from a study of spatial heterogeneity in lung cancer. TCRdb called the 5' RACE reads again in MiXCR, with one record for every CDR3 protein. In the table there are 20,000 to 30,000 distinct CDR3 sequences, 9% to 10% of which are singletons. This clonotype has only a few counts. Germline-derived CDR1 and CDR2 are SGHDT and YYEEEE. Trimming took 4 bases from V and 4 from J; bases not matched to a gene: 16. This CDR3 has 17 amino acids. Indicated time point: blood at routine non-recurrence follow-up after resection. This receptor was obtained from a male donor with early-stage non-small cell lung cancer. This chain links TRBV5-6 with TRBJ2-7; the match to TRBD2 covers 8 bases. Here the sequenced sample was PBMCs, taken at follow-up. CDR3 nucleotide sequence: TGTGCCAGCAGCCGTCCGACCTTCGGGGGGGCCGTATACGAGCAGTACTTC. This gives the protein CASSRPTFGGAVYEQYF.